These T cell receptor beta chains were read from a single sample in a study of T cell changes during pregnancy in multiple sclerosis. Generated by immunoSEQ multiplex PCR, the TCRdb table keeps only in-frame clones and is missing some. Of more than 20,000 clones in the sample, approximately 95% were seen once. Source: CD8+ T cells from peripheral blood mononuclear cells, taken in the third trimester of pregnancy. Every receptor here comes from a female donor with multiple sclerosis, enrolled in a pregnancy study. The CDR3 runs from the conserved cysteine through the conserved F or W. Each record gives: clone size, D gene, V gene, J gene, CDR3 DNA, CDR3 protein. D genes are given only for firm matches. Not all rows give a size; the values are once, few, many and, for expanded clones, a class.

size: NA
D: NA
V: TRBV5-1
J: TRBJ2-2
DNA: TGCGCCAGCAGCCCTTACACCGGGGAGCTGTTTTTT
CDR3: CASSPYTGELFF

size: NA
D: NA
V: TRBV25-1
J: TRBJ1-1
DNA: TGTGCCAGCAGTGAATTCGAGGGGGTTGAGGCTGAAGCTTTCTTT
CDR3: CASSEFEGVEAEAFF

size: NA
D: TRBD1
V: TRBV9
J: TRBJ2-2
DNA: TGTGCCAGCAGCGCGGGGACAGGGGGAAACACCGGGGAGCTGTTTTTT
CDR3: CASSAGTGGNTGELFF

size: NA
D: TRBD1
V: TRBV4-3
J: TRBJ2-1
DNA: TGCGCCAGCAGCCAAGGGACAGGGGGCTACAATGAGCAGTTCTTC
CDR3: CASSQGTGGYNEQFF

size: NA
D: TRBD2
V: TRBV28
J: TRBJ2-3
DNA: TGTGCCAGCAGTTTATTGACTAGCGGTTCCTGGTATACGCAGTATTTT
CDR3: CASSLLTSGSWYTQYF

size: once
D: NA
V: TRBV4-3
J: TRBJ2-1
DNA: TGCGCCAGCAGCCAAGACAGGGACTCCTACAATGAGCAGTTCTTC
CDR3: CASSQDRDSYNEQFF

size: NA
D: TRBD1
V: TRBV4-3
J: TRBJ2-7
DNA: TGCGCCAGCAGCCAAAATGCAGGGGGCCTTGAGGAGCAGTACTTC
CDR3: CASSQNAGGLEEQYF

size: NA
D: NA
V: TRBV11-3
J: TRBJ2-3
DNA: TGTGCCAGCAGCTTAGGTCGTTACACAGATACGCAGTATTTT
CDR3: CASSLGRYTDTQYF

size: NA
D: NA
V: TRBV9
J: TRBJ1-1
DNA: TGTGCCAGCAGCGCCCTCAGGGGTAGTAACACTGAAGCTTTCTTT
CDR3: CASSALRGSNTEAFF

size: NA
D: NA
V: TRBV7-2
J: TRBJ2-3
DNA: TGTGCCAGCAGCCCGAGCCTATGGGGCCGGGGGGATACGCAGTATTTT
CDR3: CASSPSLWGRGDTQYF

size: NA
D: NA
V: TRBV7-9
J: TRBJ1-6
DNA: TGTGCCAGCAGCTTAAGAGGCTCCTATAATTCACCCCTCCACTTT
CDR3: CASSLRGSYNSPLHF

size: NA
D: NA
V: TRBV30
J: TRBJ2-7
DNA: TGTGCCTGGAGTGAGGCAGGGGTAAAGCAATACGAGCAGTACTTC
CDR3: CAWSEAGVKQYEQYF

size: NA
D: TRBD1
V: TRBV5-5
J: TRBJ1-5
DNA: TGTGCCAGCAGCTTAGGAAAGGGGGCGGATCAGCCCCAGCATTTT
CDR3: CASSLGKGADQPQHF

size: NA
D: TRBD1
V: TRBV7-8
J: TRBJ2-7
DNA: TGTGCCAGCAGCGGACCTTGGGACAGGAAATCCTACGAGCAGTACTTC
CDR3: CASSGPWDRKSYEQYF

size: NA
D: NA
V: TRBV30
J: TRBJ2-2
DNA: TGTGCCTGGAGTGGGGTGGAGGGACGGACTTGGACCGGGGAGCTGTTTTTT
CDR3: CAWSGVEGRTWTGELFF

size: once
D: NA
V: TRBV19
J: TRBJ2-1
DNA: TGTGCCAGTAGTATTGGGCAGAGCTCCTACAATGAGCAGTTCTTC
CDR3: CASSIGQSSYNEQFF

size: NA
D: TRBD1
V: TRBV6-1
J: TRBJ1-1
DNA: TGTGCCAGCAGTGAATTCCAGACAGGGACCCACATGAACACTGAAGCTTTCTTT
CDR3: CASSEFQTGTHMNTEAFF

size: NA
D: NA
V: TRBV7-9
J: TRBJ1-1
DNA: TGTGCCAGCAGCTCCGGGTGGAACACTGAAGCTTTCTTT
CDR3: CASSSGWNTEAFF

size: NA
D: NA
V: TRBV5-5
J: TRBJ2-1
DNA: TGTGCCAGCAGCTTAACCTTCAGGAACCCCTACAATGAGCAGTTCTTC
CDR3: CASSLTFRNPYNEQFF

size: NA
D: NA
V: TRBV27
J: TRBJ2-5
DNA: TGTGCCAGCAGCCCCTTAACCGGGACACCCAAGGAGAAGGAGACCCAGTACTTC
CDR3: CASSPLTGTPKEKETQYF

size: NA
D: TRBD1
V: TRBV7-6
J: TRBJ2-7
DNA: TGTGCCAGCAGCTTAGTCTTAGACAGGGGGTCCGAGCAGTACTTC
CDR3: CASSLVLDRGSEQYF

size: NA
D: NA
V: TRBV27
J: TRBJ1-2
DNA: TGTGCCAGCAGTTTCGCCAGGGGACATGCAACTGGCTACACCTTC
CDR3: CASSFARGHATGYTF

size: NA
D: NA
V: TRBV2
J: TRBJ2-1
DNA: TGTGCCAGCAGTACACAGCTAGCCAGGGGTGAGCAGTTCTTC
CDR3: CASSTQLARGEQFF

size: NA
D: NA
V: TRBV7-2
J: TRBJ2-7
DNA: TGTGCCAGCACCCTCCGAGAGGGAATCTACGAGCAGTACTTC
CDR3: CASTLREGIYEQYF

size: NA
D: TRBD1
V: TRBV29-1
J: TRBJ1-2
DNA: TGCAGCGTTGAAGACCCCGACAGGGGAATTGACTATGGCTACACCTTC
CDR3: CSVEDPDRGIDYGYTF

size: NA
D: NA
V: TRBV7-2
J: TRBJ2-2
DNA: TGTGCCAGCAGCTTAGTATTTGGAGACACCGGGGAGCTGTTTTTT
CDR3: CASSLVFGDTGELFF

size: once
D: TRBD1
V: TRBV6-1
J: TRBJ1-1
DNA: TGTGCCAGCAGTGGAACCTCCGAGGACAGGGCGGACACTGAAGCTTTCTTT
CDR3: CASSGTSEDRADTEAFF

size: NA
D: NA
V: TRBV29-1
J: TRBJ2-7
DNA: TGCAGCGTTGAAGTCCCGGGGTCCCCCTCCTACGAGCAGTACTTC
CDR3: CSVEVPGSPSYEQYF

size: NA
D: TRBD1
V: TRBV9
J: TRBJ2-7
DNA: TGTGCCAGCAGCCTAAGAGGGACAGGGCTCCACGAGCAGTACTTC
CDR3: CASSLRGTGLHEQYF

size: medium-sized
D: NA
V: TRBV5-4
J: TRBJ2-2
DNA: TGTGCCAGCAGCTTGGCCTCGGCCGGGGAGCTGTTTTTT
CDR3: CASSLASAGELFF

size: NA
D: TRBD2
V: TRBV14
J: TRBJ2-7
DNA: TGTGCCAGCAGCTTACCTAGCGGGAGTCCCCTCTACGAGCAGTACTTC
CDR3: CASSLPSGSPLYEQYF

size: NA
D: NA
V: TRBV9
J: TRBJ2-7
DNA: TGTGCCAGCAGCGCCGCCGGTAGCGGCTACGAGCAGTACTTC
CDR3: CASSAAGSGYEQYF

size: NA
D: NA
V: TRBV20-1
J: TRBJ2-1
DNA: TGCAGTGCTAGATCTTACAATGAGCAGTTCTTC
CDR3: CSARSYNEQFF

size: once
D: TRBD2
V: TRBV7-9
J: TRBJ2-1
DNA: TGTGCCAGCAGCACTGGGATAGCGGGGGGCCCTAACTACAATGAGCAGTTCTTC
CDR3: CASSTGIAGGPNYNEQFF

size: NA
D: TRBD2
V: TRBV6-6
J: TRBJ2-3
DNA: TGTGCCGGCCCCGAGGGCGGGAGGACAGATACGCAGTATTTT
CDR3: CAGPEGGRTDTQYF